The present entry profiles one T cell receptor (beta chain) with its context. CDR3 length equals 13 residues. Germline-derived CDR1 and CDR2 are SGHNT and YYREEE (reference sequence). V was clipped by 1 base and J by 5 bases; unmatched bases: 1. The data were produced by immunoSEQ multiplex PCR, yet TCRdb's version contains in-frame clones alone and is incomplete. This table has more than 35,000 clones, about four fifths appearing once. This record belongs to a study of PD-L1 blockade in urothelial cancer. About the research overall: Analyses were performed on blood at 3 weeks after treatment start (the second dose) and at 6 weeks.

This TCR was recovered from a man aged 70 or older with urothelial cancer. The material sequenced was PBMCs, taken around atezolizumab (anti-PD-L1) treatment. The chain couples TRBV5-4 to TRBJ2-7; 9 bases match TRBD1. The DNA of the CDR3 is TGTGCCAGCAGCTTGACAGGGGGCGACGAGCAGTACTTC. Residues: CASSLTGGDEQYF.